The 20 T cell receptor beta chains reported below all come from one sample, sequenced in a study of follicular helper T cells after annual influenza vaccination. The repertoire was sequenced with immunoSEQ multiplex PCR; TCRdb's copy has only in-frame clones and lacks some. The table shows approximately 9,700 clones, with about 80% occurring only once. Time point: 2014-2015 season, 7 days after vaccination. Here the sequenced sample was CXCR5- memory CD4+ T cells sorted from blood, taken 7 days after influenza vaccination. Source of these receptors: an adult who received the influenza vaccine.

CDR3 sequence reads: CASSRQGRTGELFF. The CDR3 coding sequence is TGTGCCAGTAGTAGACAGGGCAGAACCGGGGAGCTGTTTTTT. This sequence joins TRBV19 and TRBJ2-2, with TRBD1 matching over 7 bases. From germline, CDR1 is LNHDA and CDR2 SQIVND (reference sequence). CDR3 length: 14 residues. V gave up 4 bases and J gave up 5 bases; unmatched junction bases: 4.

In DNA form, the CDR3 reads TGTGCCAGCTCACCCGCCCGTGGGGGCGCGGACGTTTTGGAGCAGTACTTC. This translates into CASSPARGGADVLEQYF. This chain links TRBV18 with TRBJ2-7, with D perhaps TRBD1 (6 bases). Trimming took 3 bases from V and 7 from J, leaving 25 bases between them. Germline V CDR1 and CDR2: KGHSH, LQKENI. This CDR3 has 17 residues.

V is TRBV5-4 and J is TRBJ1-2; 10 positions match TRBD1. The germline gives CDR1 SGHNT, CDR2 YYREEE (reference sequence). V trimming: 4 bases; J trimming: 4 bases; junction bases outside the gene matches: 7. The CDR3 is 15 residues long. The CDR3 here is CASSRWGQGSYGYTF. The CDR3 nucleotides read TGTGCCAGCAGCCGTTGGGGACAGGGGAGCTATGGCTACACCTTC.

The V gene is TRBV28, the J gene TRBJ1-1; 9 nucleotides line up with TRBD1. With 3 bases clipped from V and 6 bases from J, the junction kept 11 bases outside the gene matches. The CDR3 totals 16 residues. Germline CDR1 and CDR2: MDHEN and SYDVKM. CDR3 DNA sequence: TGTGCCAGCAGTTTCCCGCAGGGACAGGGTGGCCCTGAAGCTTTCTTT. Residues: CASSFPQGQGGPEAFF.

The chain is built from TRBV11-2 and TRBJ1-4; D not resolved. V lost 0 bases and J lost 0, with 8 bases in between. The CDR3 is made up of 16 amino acids. Germline-derived CDR1 and CDR2 are SGHAT and FQNNGV. CDR3 region: CASSLEGAATNEKLFF. CDR3 in DNA: TGTGCCAGCAGCTTAGAAGGTGCAGCAACTAATGAAAAACTGTTTTTT.

The chain couples TRBV28 to TRBJ2-1; no reliable D call. The CDR3 extends over 15 amino acids. The germline V gene has CDR1 MDHEN and CDR2 SYDVKM. V shed 6 bases and J shed 3 bases, with 15 bases lying between them. In nucleotides, the CDR3 is TGTGCCAGCAGCAAACCTGACTTTGACTACAATGAGCAGTTCTTC. It encodes CASSKPDFDYNEQFF.

This clone is a singleton in its sample. V and J are TRBV30 and TRBJ1-4; a weak D match, TRBD1 (6 bases). Germline V gene lookup returns CDR1 GTSNPN and CDR2 SVGIG (reference sequence). This CDR3 comprises 16 residues. V lost 2 bases and J 0 bases, leaving 13 bases between the germline ends. The CDR3 region has the DNA TGTGCCTGGAGTAGAGGACAGCTCGCAACTAATGAAAAACTGTTTTTT. Its translation is CAWSRGQLATNEKLFF.

J is TRBJ2-3 and V is TRBV15, with D uncertain. Per the germline V gene, CDR1 is LNHNV and CDR2 is YYDKDF (reference sequence). V was clipped by 1 base and J by 1 base, with 9 bases between them. The CDR3 is made up of 15 amino acids. The CDR3 DNA is TGTGCCACCAGCAGAGGTCCGGTTGGCACAGATACGCAGTATTTT. Protein product: CATSRGPVGTDTQYF.

The V and J genes are TRBV19 and TRBJ2-1; 8 nucleotides align to TRBD1. Trimming removed 6 bases from V and 6 bases from J; junction bases left unmatched: 10. There are 15 residues in the CDR3. CDR1 and CDR2 from the germline V gene are LNHDA and SQIVND (reference sequence). In DNA form, the CDR3 reads TGTGCCAGTAGATCAGGGGGCTCGCGGGCCAATGAGCAGTTCTTC. Its protein is CASRSGGSRANEQFF.

This chain connects TRBV29-1 to TRBJ2-5; 10 positions agree with TRBD2. Germline CDR1 SQVTM, CDR2 ANQGSEA. Losses at the gene ends were 2 bases for V and 2 bases for J; bases not matched to a gene: 8. The CDR3 runs to 16 residues. CDR3 sequence: CSVEPLAGAEQETQYF. In DNA, the CDR3 is TGCAGCGTTGAACCGCTAGCGGGGGCCGAACAAGAGACCCAGTACTTC.

CDR3 residues: CASSSPSGGGHEQYF. The DNA of the CDR3 is TGTGCCAGCAGTTCCCCGAGCGGGGGGGGACACGAGCAGTACTTC. The V and J genes are TRBV6-6 and TRBJ2-7, with 10 bases matching TRBD2. The germline CDR1 and CDR2 sequences are MNHNY and SVGAGI (reference sequence). The V and J ends lost 4 bases and 5 bases, in that order; junction bases with no gene match: 8. This CDR3 is built from 15 residues.

J is TRBJ2-1 and V is TRBV25-1; D unclear. The V end was cut by 11 bases, the J end by 8 bases, with 28 bases between. The CDR3 totals 16 residues. CDR1 and CDR2 (germline): MGHDK, SYGVNS. The CDR3 region has the DNA TGTGCCGTCGGAGCCTCCCGATCCCTAAACGGACATGAGCAGTTCTTC. It translates to CAVGASRSLNGHEQFF.

The CDR3 region is CASILNTEAFF. For the CDR3, the DNA is TGTGCCAGCATTTTGAACACTGAAGCTTTCTTT. The V and J genes are TRBV5-8 and TRBJ1-1; no reliable D call. Trimming stripped 6 bases from V and 0 bases from J, with 3 bases between. Germline values: CDR1 SGHTS, CDR2 YDEGEE. CDR3 size: 11 residues. Full variable domain (outside the CDR3, taken from reference TRBV5-8 and TRBJ1-1): EAGVTQSPTHLIKTRGQQATLRCSPISGHTSVYWYQQALGLGLQFLLWYDEGEERNRGNFPPRFSGRQFPNYSSELNVNALELEDSALYLCASILNTEAFFGQGTRLTVV.

The rearrangement links TRBV28 to TRBJ1-1, with 12 positions matching TRBD1. V trimming: 4 bases; J trimming: 4 bases; junction bases outside the gene matches: 10. Germline CDR1 and CDR2: MDHEN and SYDVKM. CDR3 length: 17 residues. This CDR3 reads CASSSRWGQGATTEAFF. CDR3 bases: TGTGCCAGCAGTTCTCGCTGGGGACAGGGGGCGACCACTGAAGCTTTCTTT.

This chain uses TRBV18 with TRBJ1-4; D uncertain. The CDR3 totals 14 residues. The V gene's germline CDR1 is KGHSH and CDR2 LQKENI. With 2 bases removed from V and 3 bases from J, the gap between germline ends came to 7 bases. DNA of the CDR3: TGTGCCAGCTCACCAGGGAGTTCTAATGAAAAACTGTTTTTT. Encoded protein: CASSPGSSNEKLFF.

The chain couples TRBV2 to TRBJ2-1, with TRBD2 matching over 7 bases. Germline assignment: CDR1 SNHLY and CDR2 FYNNEI. The CDR3 contains 16 residues. With 2 bases clipped from V and 6 bases from J, the junction kept 10 bases outside the gene matches. The CDR3 nucleotides read TGTGCCAGCAGTGAACTCGGGAGCGGGGCGGGCAATGAGCAGTTCTTC. This codes for CASSELGSGAGNEQFF.

The chain is built from TRBV28 and TRBJ1-5; perhaps TRBD1 as D (5 bases). V shed 2 bases and J shed 6 bases, with 14 bases lying between them. Per germline, CDR1 MDHEN and CDR2 SYDVKM. The CDR3 runs 15 residues. CDR3: CASSLGTGGVQPQHF. The CDR3 DNA reads TGTGCCAGCAGTTTAGGTACAGGAGGCGTTCAGCCCCAGCATTTT.

The chain uses TRBV5-5 and TRBJ2-5, with 8 bases identical to TRBD1. The CDR3 spans 16 residues. With 0 bases clipped from V and 4 bases from J, the junction kept 8 bases outside the gene matches. The germline V gene encodes CDR1 SGHKS and CDR2 YYEKEE (reference sequence). The CDR3 sequence: CASSLVDRGLGETQYF. Written as DNA, the CDR3 is TGTGCCAGCAGCTTGGTAGACAGGGGATTAGGAGAGACCCAGTACTTC.

This chain links TRBV7-3 with TRBJ1-1; D perhaps matches TRBD1 (5 bases). Per germline, CDR1 SGHTA and CDR2 FQGTGA. V gave up 5 bases and J gave up 0 bases, with 10 bases separating them. CDR3 length equals 14 residues. Here the CDR3 reads CASSPGSMNTEAFF. In DNA, the CDR3 is TGTGCCAGCAGCCCAGGGAGCATGAACACTGAAGCTTTCTTT.

The chain combines TRBV6-5 with TRBJ2-1, with TRBD1 matching 9 bases. In germline, CDR1 is MNHEY, CDR2 SVGAGI. The CDR3 totals 15 residues. Trimming removed 5 bases from V and 7 bases from J; junction bases left unmatched: 9. The CDR3 DNA follows: TGTGCCAGCAGTACCCGGGACAGGGTAGGAAATGAGCAGTTCTTC. As protein: CASSTRDRVGNEQFF.